These T cell receptor beta chains were read from a single sample in a study of cytomegalovirus exposure and HLA in healthy donors. Produced via immunoSEQ multiplex PCR; TCRdb's table is partial and in-frame only. The sample lists 95,000 to 100,000 clones; about 80% were seen once. The sample taken for sequencing was PBMCs. The source of these receptors is a man aged 55 to 70 in good health and CMV-seropositive. CDR3s include the opening cysteine and the closing phenylalanine or tryptophan. A D gene is named only where the DNA matches it firmly. Only some rows state a clone size, as once, few, many or a class for expanded clones.

d_call	v_call	clone_size	j_call	cdr3_aa	cdr3_nt
NA	TRBV27	NA	TRBJ2-5	CASRFLQGRETQYF	TGTGCCAGCCGCTTCCTACAGGGAAGAGAGACCCAGTACTTC
NA	TRBV10-3	NA	TRBJ1-1	CAIRRGRDTEAFF	TGTGCCATCAGGAGGGGGAGGGACACTGAAGCTTTCTTT
NA	TRBV29-1	NA	TRBJ2-1	CSVTSWSGANEQFF	TGCAGCGTTACAAGCTGGTCTGGGGCCAATGAGCAGTTCTTC
NA	TRBV10-3	NA	TRBJ2-7	CAISDKHLSRDRSFYEQYF	TGTGCCATCAGTGACAAACACCTAAGCCGGGATAGATCATTTTACGAGCAGTACTTC
NA	TRBV6-5	NA	TRBJ1-2	CASSRVGGGGYTF	TGTGCCAGCAGCCGGGTGGGGGGGGGTGGCTACACCTTC
TRBD1	TRBV10-2	NA	TRBJ2-2	CASSESRGRATGELFF	TGCGCCAGCAGTGAGTCAAGGGGGCGGGCCACCGGGGAGCTGTTTTTT
NA	TRBV5-4	NA	TRBJ2-3	CASSLDRSTDTQYF	TGTGCCAGCAGCTTGGACAGAAGCACAGATACGCAGTATTTT
NA	TRBV5-6	NA	TRBJ2-7	CASSLRGVYEQYF	TGTGCCAGCAGCTTACGGGGAGTCTACGAGCAGTACTTC
NA	TRBV7-9	NA	TRBJ2-1	CSSSTLRNEQFF	TGTTCCAGCAGCACGCTTCGGAATGAGCAGTTCTTC
NA	TRBV6-1	NA	TRBJ1-2	CASRAGENYGYTF	TGTGCCAGCCGCGCCGGGGAGAACTATGGCTACACCTTC
NA	TRBV7-8	NA	TRBJ1-2	CASSLGTENFNYGYTF	TGTGCCAGCAGCCTCGGGACTGAGAACTTTAACTATGGCTACACCTTC
NA	TRBV7-7	NA	TRBJ2-5	CASSLRGRQETQYF	TGTGCTAGCAGCTTAAGGGGCAGACAAGAGACCCAGTACTTC
NA	TRBV13	NA	TRBJ2-4	CASSLGASGGVGNIQYF	TGTGCCAGCAGCTTAGGAGCTTCGGGCGGGGTGGGAAACATTCAGTACTTC
NA	TRBV7-6	NA	TRBJ2-5	CASSLGHQETQYF	TGTGCCAGCAGCTTAGGGCATCAAGAGACCCAGTACTTC
TRBD2	TRBV11-2	few	TRBJ2-1	CASSLDWDLAGDNEQFF	TGTGCCAGCAGCTTAGATTGGGATCTAGCGGGGGACAATGAGCAGTTCTTC
TRBD1	TRBV6-1	NA	TRBJ2-3	CASSEFGGQGVSSTDTQYF	TGTGCCAGCAGTGAATTCGGGGGACAGGGGGTGTCTAGCACAGATACGCAGTATTTT
TRBD1	TRBV10-3	NA	TRBJ2-1	CAISEPETGYNEQFF	TGTGCCATCAGTGAGCCTGAGACAGGGTACAATGAGCAGTTCTTC
NA	TRBV10-1	NA	TRBJ2-3	CASSEDWASTDTQYF	TGCGCCAGCAGTGAGGATTGGGCTAGCACAGATACGCAGTATTTT
TRBD1	TRBV2	NA	TRBJ1-1	CASTGTGGGKNTEAFF	TGTGCCAGCACCGGGACAGGGGGGGGCAAGAACACTGAAGCTTTCTTT
TRBD1	TRBV7-9	NA	TRBJ1-2	CASSPVVGTGPFSNYGYTF	TGTGCCAGCAGCCCAGTAGTCGGGACAGGACCCTTCTCTAACTATGGCTACACCTTC
NA	TRBV5-8	NA	TRBJ1-2	CASSFRSQHGYTF	TGTGCCAGCAGCTTCCGTTCACAGCATGGCTACACCTTC
NA	TRBV5-1	NA	TRBJ2-2	CASAGGGGDTGELFF	TGCGCCAGCGCAGGGGGCGGGGGCGACACCGGGGAGCTGTTTTTT
NA	TRBV10-3	NA	TRBJ2-7	CAISGSSYEQYF	TGTGCCATCAGTGGTTCTTCCTACGAGCAGTACTTC
TRBD1	TRBV7-6	few	TRBJ2-7	CASSFEDRGYEQYF	TGTGCCAGCAGCTTCGAAGACAGGGGGTACGAGCAGTACTTC
TRBD1	TRBV7-9	NA	TRBJ1-4	CASSPTGEPNEKLFF	TGTGCCAGCAGCCCAACAGGGGAACCTAATGAAAAACTGTTTTTT
TRBD1	TRBV19	NA	TRBJ1-5	CASSWDRDSNQPQHF	TGTGCCAGTAGCTGGGACAGGGATAGCAATCAGCCCCAGCATTTT
NA	TRBV21-1	NA	TRBJ2-7	CASSKVCSRGSSYEQYF	TGTGCCAGCAGCAAAGTTTGTTCCAGGGGAAGCTCCTACGAGCAGTACTTC
NA	TRBV7-9	NA	TRBJ1-1	CASSPGQRSLAFF	TGTGCCAGCAGCCCCGGACAGCGGAGTTTGGCTTTCTTT
TRBD2	TRBV7-8	NA	TRBJ2-1	CASSLDRLAGGRNEQFF	TGTGCCAGCAGCTTGGATCGCCTAGCGGGGGGGCGCAATGAGCAGTTCTTC
TRBD2	TRBV6-4	NA	TRBJ2-1	CASSQGLAGGSSYNEQFF	TGTGCCAGCAGTCAAGGACTAGCGGGGGGTAGCTCCTACAATGAGCAGTTCTTC
TRBD1	TRBV11-2	NA	TRBJ2-2	CASIRDRGTGELFF	TGTGCCAGCATCCGGGACAGGGGAACCGGGGAGCTGTTTTTT
TRBD2	TRBV18	NA	TRBJ2-3	CASSLLLTSGATDTQYF	TGTGCCAGCTCACTCCTATTGACTAGCGGGGCCACAGATACGCAGTATTTT
NA	TRBV2	NA	TRBJ1-1	CASSQGRGNTEAFF	TGTGCCAGCAGTCAAGGGAGGGGGAACACTGAAGCTTTCTTT
TRBD1	TRBV4-2	NA	TRBJ2-7	CASSQANNRGQTYEQYF	TGTGCCAGCAGCCAGGCCAACAACAGGGGACAAACCTACGAGCAGTACTTC
NA	TRBV5-4	NA	TRBJ1-4	CASSFWARGEKLFF	TGTGCCAGCAGCTTCTGGGCGCGGGGTGAAAAACTGTTTTTT
NA	TRBV30	NA	TRBJ2-7	CAWSVTFGTYEQYF	TGTGCCTGGAGTGTAACCTTCGGTACCTACGAGCAGTACTTC
NA	TRBV5-1	NA	TRBJ2-3	CASSLDGGWGDSDRDTQYF	TGCGCCAGCAGCTTGGATGGCGGTTGGGGGGACAGCGATAGGGATACGCAGTATTTT
TRBD1	TRBV7-9	NA	TRBJ2-7	CSSSLWTGAAYEQYF	TGTTCCAGCAGCTTGTGGACAGGGGCCGCCTACGAGCAGTACTTC
TRBD1	TRBV25-1	NA	TRBJ1-1	CASDRGMNTEAFF	TGTGCCAGCGACAGGGGGATGAACACTGAAGCTTTCTTT
NA	TRBV5-1	NA	TRBJ2-5	CASSLGADRRRETQYF	TGCGCCAGCAGCTTGGGGGCTGACAGGCGGCGAGAGACCCAGTACTTC
TRBD2	TRBV6-1	NA	TRBJ2-5	CASSPSGGLETQYF	TGTGCCAGCTCCCCTAGCGGGGGGTTAGAGACCCAGTACTTC
NA	TRBV4-2	few	TRBJ1-5	CASSQDDRIQPQHF	TGTGCCAGCAGCCAAGACGACAGGATACAGCCCCAGCATTTT
NA	TRBV4-1	NA	TRBJ1-2	CASSQDSREGGYGYTF	TGCGCCAGCAGCCAAGATTCACGAGAGGGTGGCTATGGCTACACCTTC
NA	TRBV6-5	few	TRBJ2-7	CASSRRGSYEQYF	TGTGCCAGCAGTAGACGAGGCTCCTACGAGCAGTACTTC
NA	TRBV5-1	NA	TRBJ2-7	CASSLAGSSYEQYF	TGCGCCAGCAGCTTGGCCGGGAGCTCCTACGAGCAGTACTTC
NA	TRBV18	NA	TRBJ1-1	CASSPGPNLHTEAFF	TGTGCCAGCTCACCTGGGCCCAACCTGCACACTGAAGCTTTCTTT
TRBD1	TRBV7-3	once	TRBJ2-1	CASSNRTGGWNEQFF	TGTGCCAGCAGCAACAGGACAGGGGGCTGGAATGAGCAGTTCTTC
TRBD1	TRBV19	NA	TRBJ2-7	CASSMGGTGGEQYF	TGTGCCAGTAGTATGGGCGGGACAGGGGGCGAGCAGTACTTC
NA	TRBV9	NA	TRBJ1-2	CASGGNGYTF	TGTGCCAGCGGGGGCAATGGCTACACCTTC
TRBD1	TRBV6-6	NA	TRBJ1-5	CASRPGTAGFFSQHF	TGTGCCAGCAGACCTGGGACAGCTGGTTTCTTTTCCCAGCATTTT